The rows below give T cell receptor beta chains drawn from one sample of a study of shared clonotypes between healthy human individuals. The protocol was immunoSEQ multiplex PCR, while the TCRdb copy is restricted to in-frame clones and leaves out a portion. Among around 2.1 million clones listed, under 95% were seen once. The sequenced material came from naive CD8+ T cells from PBMCs. Receptor source: a man younger than 30 in good health. Some clones in this sample may be carry-over from other donors' samples. CDR3s include the opening cysteine and the closing phenylalanine or tryptophan. The D gene is left open where the match is weak. Clone size is given for some rows only: seen once, a few or many times, or a class if the clone is expanded.

size,J,D,length,V,DNA,CDR3
few,TRBJ1-5,NA,15,TRBV4-1,TGCGCCAGCAGCCATGTATTGGGGGGCGGGCAGCCCCAGCATTTT,CASSHVLGGGQPQHF
NA,TRBJ2-1,TRBD2,18,TRBV7-9,TGTGCCAGCAGCTTACTGCTAGCGGGAGTAAATTCCTACAATGAGCAGTTCTTC,CASSLLLAGVNSYNEQFF
NA,TRBJ2-2,TRBD2,15,TRBV7-9,TGTGCCAGCAGCTTGACTAGCGGATACACCGGGGAGCTGTTTTTT,CASSLTSGYTGELFF
NA,TRBJ2-1,TRBD2,15,TRBV28,TGTGCCAGCATAAGACTAGCGGGAGCGAACAATGAGCAGTTCTTC,CASIRLAGANNEQFF
NA,TRBJ1-1,NA,14,TRBV7-9,TGTGCCAGCAGCTTAGACTCAGGGAGACCTGAAGCTTTCTTT,CASSLDSGRPEAFF
NA,TRBJ2-7,TRBD2,13,TRBV29-1,TGCAGCGTCAGGACTAGCGGGAGCTACGAGCAGTACTTC,CSVRTSGSYEQYF
NA,TRBJ2-1,NA,13,TRBV15,TGTGCCACCAGCAGAGAAATGAGCGGAGAGCAGTTCTTC,CATSREMSGEQFF
NA,TRBJ1-2,NA,15,TRBV5-5,TGTGCCAGCAGCCCCACTCTGTCCCCCAACTATGGCTACACCTTC,CASSPTLSPNYGYTF
NA,TRBJ2-7,NA,12,TRBV11-2,TGTGCCAGCAGCTTCAGTGGGTACGAGCAGTACTTC,CASSFSGYEQYF
NA,TRBJ2-1,TRBD2,16,TRBV12-5,TGTGCTAGTGGTTTTTGGGGACTAGCGGGGGACAATGAGCAGTTCTTC,CASGFWGLAGDNEQFF
once,TRBJ1-5,TRBD1,14,TRBV27,TGTGCCAGCTCCGACAGGGGGCCGTTTCAGCCCCAGCATTTT,CASSDRGPFQPQHF
NA,TRBJ2-7,TRBD1,12,TRBV14,TGTGCCAGCAGCCAGCGACAGGGCGAGCAGTACTTC,CASSQRQGEQYF
once,TRBJ1-1,NA,13,TRBV6-1,TGTGCCAGCAGTGAAAACAGGCGGACTGAAGCTTTCTTT,CASSENRRTEAFF
NA,TRBJ1-1,NA,14,TRBV7-2,TGTGCCAGCAGCTTAGCCGCCGGTCGGACTGAAGCTTTCTTT,CASSLAAGRTEAFF
NA,TRBJ2-7,NA,13,TRBV13,TGTGCCAGCAGCCCAGGCGCTACCTACGAGCAGTACTTC,CASSPGATYEQYF
NA,TRBJ1-1,NA,21,TRBV19,TGTGCCAGTAGTATTCTGTGGGGACGAAATTACCAAGGCGAGAGGGACACTGAAGCTTTCTTT,CASSILWGRNYQGERDTEAFF
NA,TRBJ2-7,TRBD1,14,TRBV28,TGTGCCAGCAGCGCCCTCGACAGGGTTCGCGAGCAGTACTTC,CASSALDRVREQYF
NA,TRBJ2-1,NA,16,TRBV6-5,TGTGCCAGCAGTTACTCGAGGGTGGTCGCCTACAATGAGCAGTTCTTC,CASSYSRVVAYNEQFF
NA,TRBJ2-1,NA,14,TRBV27,TGTGCCAGCAGTTTTGAGGGACCCTACAATGAGCAGTTCTTC,CASSFEGPYNEQFF
once,TRBJ1-2,NA,15,TRBV5-1,TGCGCCAGCAGCCATGGGGGCTCAACTAACTATGGCTACACCTTC,CASSHGGSTNYGYTF
NA,TRBJ2-1,TRBD2,15,TRBV2,TGTGCCAGCAGCCTCCTAGCGGGAAGGTTCAATGAGCAGTTCTTC,CASSLLAGRFNEQFF
NA,TRBJ2-7,TRBD1,15,TRBV27,TGTGCCAGCAGTCCGGACAGGGTGGCCCTAATGGAGCAGTACTTC,CASSPDRVALMEQYF
NA,TRBJ2-1,TRBD2,18,TRBV4-1,TGCGCCAGCAGCCAAAGTCCCGGAATAGCGGGAGGCTACAATGAGCAGTTCTTC,CASSQSPGIAGGYNEQFF
NA,TRBJ1-2,NA,15,TRBV6-6,TGTGCCAGCAGTTACTCTGACGGAACGATTTATGGCTACACCTTC,CASSYSDGTIYGYTF
NA,TRBJ2-1,NA,16,TRBV7-9,TGTGCCAGCAGCCCGGGGGGCGGAATCTCCTACAATGAGCAGTTCTTC,CASSPGGGISYNEQFF
NA,TRBJ2-7,TRBD2,15,TRBV7-9,TGTGCCAGCAGAGCACTAGCGGGAGTTTCCTACGAGCAGTACTTC,CASRALAGVSYEQYF
NA,TRBJ2-2,NA,13,TRBV4-1,TGCGCCAGCAGCCTCGGGACTACCGGGGAGCTGTTTTTT,CASSLGTTGELFF
NA,TRBJ2-7,TRBD2,18,TRBV28,TGTGCCAGCAGTCGCGGACTAGCGGGAGAGTGGGGACTTTACGAGCAGTACTTC,CASSRGLAGEWGLYEQYF
NA,TRBJ2-2,NA,14,TRBV19,TGTGCCAGTAGTATAGACCCTAGCTCCGGGGAGCTGTTTTTT,CASSIDPSSGELFF
NA,TRBJ2-7,NA,14,TRBV7-8,TGTGCCAGCAGCCCTCGGGACGGCTCCTACGAGCAGTACTTC,CASSPRDGSYEQYF
NA,TRBJ2-5,TRBD1,13,TRBV7-9,TGTGCCAGCAGCCCCAGGGGGCGGGAGACCCAGTACTTC,CASSPRGRETQYF
NA,TRBJ2-3,TRBD2,17,TRBV29-1,TGCAGCGTTGCCGGGACTAGCGGAGGGTCGAGGGCAGATACGCAGTATTTT,CSVAGTSGGSRADTQYF
NA,TRBJ2-7,NA,15,TRBV5-1,TGCGCCAGCAGCTTGCATCTCCCAGGGATCAGCGAGCAGTACTTC,CASSLHLPGISEQYF
NA,TRBJ1-4,TRBD1,15,TRBV6-5,TGTGCCAGCAGTTACGCCACAGGGGTTGATGAAAAACTGTTTTTT,CASSYATGVDEKLFF
NA,TRBJ1-2,TRBD1,15,TRBV7-6,TGTGCCAGCAGCCCCCGACAGGGGACGAACTATGGCTACACCTTC,CASSPRQGTNYGYTF
NA,TRBJ2-7,NA,14,TRBV11-2,TGTGCCAGCAGCGCGAGTGCCCCTCCCTACGAGCAGTACTTC,CASSASAPPYEQYF
once,TRBJ1-1,NA,13,TRBV19,TGTGCCAGTAGTATAGTTTCTAGAACTGAAGCTTTCTTT,CASSIVSRTEAFF
NA,TRBJ2-1,NA,10,TRBV29-1,TGCAGCGTTGGGCACAATGAGCAGTTCTTC,CSVGHNEQFF
NA,TRBJ1-2,NA,13,TRBV29-1,TGCAGCGTTGTAACGGATTATAACTATGGCTACACCTTC,CSVVTDYNYGYTF